A single sample is the source of the 32 T cell receptor beta chains below, sequenced in a study of Ad26.COV2.S vaccination and SARS-CoV-2 variants. Treatment noted: 15 to 20 received Ad26.COV2.S at low or high dose, single or two shots; 5 received placebo; per-sample allocation not given. Vaccine and placebo recipients were sampled on day 63 after the first injection. Assay used: immunoSEQ multiplex PCR; TCRdb lists only in-frame clones, some missing. The data show under 250,000 clones, about 83% seen once. The sequenced sample was peripheral blood, obtained in a trial of Ad26.COV2.S vaccine versus placebo. The receptors shown here come from a person between 18 and 60 years old who received the Ad26.COV2.S COVID-19 vaccine or a placebo.

The V gene is TRBV14, the J gene TRBJ2-5, with 9 bases identical to TRBD1. Germline loops: CDR1 SGHDN, CDR2 FVKESK. Trimming removed 1 base from V and 2 bases from J; junction bases left unmatched: 2. This CDR3 contains 15 residues. Written as DNA, the CDR3 is TGTGCCAGCAGCCAAGGGGGACAGGGACAAGAGACCCAGTACTTC. Protein sequence: CASSQGGQGQETQYF.

V usage is TRBV9 and J usage is TRBJ2-2, with 10 bases that match TRBD2. The CDR3 sequence is 17 residues long. The germline CDR1 and CDR2 sequences are SGDLS and YYNGEE. V dropped 0 bases and J dropped 4; count of bases not matched to a gene: 6. The CDR3 sequence is CASSVALPSGGTGELFF. As DNA, the CDR3 is TGTGCCAGCAGCGTAGCGTTGCCTAGCGGGGGCACCGGGGAGCTGTTTTTT. Complete variable domain (other parts from reference TRBV9 and TRBJ2-2): DSGVTQTPKHLITATGQRVTLRCSPRSGDLSVYWYQQSLDQGLQFLIQYYNGEERAKGNILERFSAQQFPDLHSELNLSSLELGDSALYFCASSVALPSGGTGELFFGEGSRLTVL.

This chain uses TRBV4-3 with TRBJ2-7; D assignment may be TRBD1 or TRBD2 (5 bases each). Germline-derived CDR1 and CDR2 are LGHNA and YSLEER. Trimming pared 3 bases from V and 5 bases from J, leaving 8 bases between. This CDR3 is 12 amino acids long. The CDR3 nucleotides read TGCGCCAGCAGCCATGGGGGTAACGAGCAGTACTTC. It is translated as CASSHGGNEQYF.

The CDR3 is CASRTGISSYNEQFF. In DNA, the CDR3 is TGCGCCAGCAGAACAGGCATAAGCTCCTACAATGAGCAGTTCTTC. This chain connects TRBV5-1 to TRBJ2-1; D possibly corresponds to TRBD1 (5 bases). The CDR3 extends over 15 amino acids. V was shortened by 5 bases and J by 0 bases, with 12 bases between the two germline ends. Per germline, CDR1 SGHRS and CDR2 YFSETQ.

The chain combines TRBV5-4 with TRBJ2-3, with TRBD2 identical over 7 bases. The V gene's germline CDR1 is SGHNT and CDR2 YYREEE (reference sequence). The CDR3 totals 14 residues. The junction had 8 bases not matched to a gene; V was cut back by 7 bases and J by 3 bases. The CDR3 bases are TGTGCCAGCCGGAGGGAGGGAAGGACAGATACGCAGTATTTT. Amino acid sequence: CASRREGRTDTQYF. The whole variable domain, filled in from reference TRBV5-4 and TRBJ2-3, reads ETGVTQSPTHLIKTRGQQVTLRCSSQSGHNTVSWYQQALGQGPQFIFQYYREEENGRGNFPPRFSGLQFPNYSSELNVNALELDDSALYLCASRREGRTDTQYFGPGTRLTVL.

The chain carries TRBV6-5 and TRBJ1-2, with D uncertain. The V end was cut by 9 bases, the J end by 0 bases, with 8 bases between. The CDR3 has 12 residues. Germline V gives CDR1 MNHEY, CDR2 SVGAGI. The CDR3 region is CASRGTNYGYTF. CDR3 sequence (DNA): TGTGCCAGTCGGGGAACTAACTATGGCTACACCTTC.

The rearrangement links TRBV7-2 to TRBJ2-7; 8 nucleotides agree with TRBD1. The V gene's germline CDR1 is SGHTA and CDR2 FQGNSA. The CDR3 loop spans 15 amino acids. The J segment lost 3 bases and the V segment lost 2 bases, leaving 6 bases of the junction unmatched. The CDR3 region is CASSLYWTGNYEQYV. The CDR3 DNA is TGTGCCAGCAGCTTATATTGGACAGGGAACTACGAGCAGTACGTC.

CDR3 loop: CASSQGASDTQYF. The CDR3 bases are TGCGCCAGCAGCCAGGGGGCCTCAGATACGCAGTATTTT. The chain uses TRBV4-3 and TRBJ2-3; D perhaps matches TRBD1 (6 bases). This CDR3 has 13 amino acids. Germline V CDR1 and CDR2: LGHNA, YSLEER. V was shortened by 3 bases and J by 4 bases, with 8 bases between the two germline ends.

This chain uses TRBV19 with TRBJ1-6, with D maybe TRBD1 (6 bases). Per the germline V gene, CDR1 is LNHDA and CDR2 is SQIVND (reference sequence). Trimming shortened V by 4 bases and J by 10 bases, and 17 bases separated the two germline ends. The CDR3 sequence is 15 residues long. CDR3: CASSTQAGHYSPLHF. The CDR3 DNA reads as TGTGCCAGTAGTACGCAGGCGGGACACTACTCACCCCTCCACTTT.

The chain combines TRBV5-6 with TRBJ1-6; possible D gene TRBD1, 5 bases. Trimming took 1 base from V and 0 from J, leaving 5 bases between them. The CDR3 runs to 15 residues. CDR1 and CDR2 from the germline V gene are SGHDT and YYEEEE. The CDR3 DNA sequence: TGTGCCAGCAGCTTGAGGGGCTCCTATAATTCACCCCTCCACTTT. Protein product: CASSLRGSYNSPLHF. The full variable domain, with the rest looked up from reference TRBV5-6 and TRBJ1-6, is DAGVTQSPTHLIKTRGQQVTLRCSPKSGHDTVSWYQQALGQGPQFIFQYYEEEERQRGNFPDRFSGHQFPNYSSELNVNALLLGDSALYLCASSLRGSYNSPLHFGNGTRLTVT.

The chain couples TRBV5-1 to TRBJ2-1; 8 bases are a match to TRBD2. Looked up from germline, CDR1 is SGHRS and CDR2 is YFSETQ. After removal of 1 base from V and 7 bases from J, the junction contained 7 bases not matched to a gene. This CDR3 is built from 15 residues. DNA for the CDR3: TGCGCCAGCAGCTTGAAGGGACTAGATGTAAATGAGCAGTTCTTC. Its protein product is CASSLKGLDVNEQFF.

A word on this clone: The limits of the CDR3 on the DNA are not certain, so only TCRdb's listed CDR3 is given. The gene calls are TRBV7-7 and TRBJ2-2; the DNA was not compared with TRBD2, the D call given in the table. The germline gives CDR1 SSHAT, CDR2 FNYEAQ (reference sequence). The CDR3 totals 16 residues, both ends included. The CDR3 sequence: CASSSRRAGGTGELFF.

The V gene is TRBV7-2, the J gene TRBJ2-3; TRBD2 aligns across 10 bases. Per germline, CDR1 SGHTA and CDR2 FQGNSA. This CDR3 contains 18 residues. The trim removed 7 bases at V and 6 bases at J, leaving 19 bases unmatched. CDR3 nucleotides: TGTGCCAGCAACAACGACCACGGCGTAGCGGGGGGCCTGGATACGCAGTATTTT. It specifies CASNNDHGVAGGLDTQYF.

CDR3 in amino acids: CASSPHRGRPEAFF. CDR3 DNA sequence: TGTGCCAGCAGTCCCCACAGGGGGCGGCCTGAAGCTTTCTTT. The J gene is TRBJ1-1, the V gene TRBV28; 9 positions match TRBD1. The V gene end was trimmed by 5 bases and the J gene end by 6 bases; junction bases not matched to a gene: 7. Germline V lookup: CDR1 MDHEN, CDR2 SYDVKM. The CDR3 totals 14 residues.

The rearrangement joins TRBV18 to TRBJ2-1, with 10 bases aligning to TRBD1. The germline CDR1 and CDR2 sequences are KGHSH and LQKENI. This CDR3 is built from 16 residues. V dropped 3 bases and J dropped 4; count of bases not matched to a gene: 6. The DNA for the CDR3 is TGTGCCAGCTCACCTTCGACAGGGGGCGCTTACAATGAGCAGTTCTTC. The encoded protein is CASSPSTGGAYNEQFF.

This clone was observed a single time. J is TRBJ2-5 and V is TRBV6-1; possibly TRBD2 for D (6 bases). CDR3 length: 16 residues. From germline, CDR1 is MNHNS and CDR2 SASEGT. V was pared by 4 bases and J by 5 bases, with 20 bases between. The CDR3 loop is CASSGRAAVGWETQYF. CDR3 DNA: TGTGCCAGCAGTGGGAGGGCGGCGGTGGGCTGGGAGACCCAGTACTTC.

The chain uses TRBV27 and TRBJ2-7; D possibly corresponds to TRBD1 (6 bases). The CDR3 length is 14 residues. Germline loops: CDR1 MNHEY, CDR2 SMNVEV (reference sequence). V gave up 5 bases and J gave up 0 bases, with 11 bases separating them. Here the CDR3 reads CASSPWDISYEQYF. The CDR3 DNA is TGTGCCAGCAGTCCTTGGGACATCTCCTACGAGCAGTACTTC.

V and J are TRBV27 and TRBJ2-2; 9 bases fit TRBD1. CDR1 is MNHEY and CDR2 is SMNVEV in the germline V gene (reference sequence). This CDR3 contains 20 residues. V gave up 7 bases and J gave up 4 bases; unmatched junction bases: 22. In nucleotides, the CDR3 is TGTGCCAGCACCATAATGCGGTTCGCCGGGACAGGGTTTCGCACCGGGGAGCTGTTTTTT. Translation gives CASTIMRFAGTGFRTGELFF.

This clone was seen many times. V and J are TRBV2 and TRBJ2-1; TRBD2 agrees at 11 bases. CDR3 length equals 13 residues. V was pared by 8 bases and J by 6 bases, with 3 bases of the junction left unmatched. Germline loops: CDR1 SNHLY, CDR2 FYNNEI. The CDR3 here is CASFSGRANEQFF. The CDR3 DNA is TGTGCCAGCTTTAGCGGGAGGGCCAATGAGCAGTTCTTC.

The chain uses TRBV29-1 and TRBJ2-3, with D tentatively TRBD2 (6 bases). Trimming took 4 bases from V and 2 from J, leaving 10 bases between them. Looked up from germline, CDR1 is SQVTM and CDR2 is ANQGSEA. The CDR3 runs 13 residues. The DNA of the CDR3 is TGCAGCGTTGCGTTGGGACTCACAGATACGCAGTATTTT. This sequence encodes CSVALGLTDTQYF.

Remarks on this clone: One junction end does not reproduce the germline sequence, and a read error may be involved. This chain joins TRBV5-1 and TRBJ2-5; D not certain. The CDR3 loop spans 14 amino acids. Germline-derived CDR1 and CDR2 are SGHRS and YFSETQ. The CDR3 DNA follows: TGCGCCAGCAGCCCCACGACTGGGAAAGACACCCAGTACTTC. Amino acid sequence: CASSPTTGKDTQYF.

The chain employs TRBV9 and TRBJ2-1; D call uncertain. Looked up from germline, CDR1 is SGDLS and CDR2 is YYNGEE. The CDR3 length is 15 residues. The V end lost 4 bases, the J end lost 4 bases, and 15 bases lay between the germline ends. The CDR3 DNA sequence: TGTGCCAGCAGCTCCCCGGCCAGCTTTTACAATGAGCAGTTCTTC. Its protein product is CASSSPASFYNEQFF. Drawing the rest from reference TRBV9 and TRBJ2-1, the complete variable domain is DSGVTQTPKHLITATGQRVTLRCSPRSGDLSVYWYQQSLDQGLQFLIQYYNGEERAKGNILERFSAQQFPDLHSELNLSSLELGDSALYFCASSSPASFYNEQFFGPGTRLTVL.

This clone occurred a few times. The gene calls are TRBV5-5 and TRBJ1-3; tentatively, D is TRBD1 (5 bases). V was cut by 4 bases and J by 0 bases, with 14 bases left in between. The CDR3 length is 16 residues. CDR1 SGHKS and CDR2 YYEKEE come from the germline V gene (reference sequence). The CDR3 nucleotides are TGTGCCAGCAGCCCGTGGGGCTCCGCCTCTGGAAACACCATATATTTT. It codes for CASSPWGSASGNTIYF.

The chain joins TRBV5-1 to TRBJ1-2, with D hard to call. The CDR3 covers 15 residues. Germline CDR1 reads SGHRS; CDR2 reads YFSETQ. Trimming took off 5 bases at V and 4 bases at J, with 18 bases between the two ends. The CDR3, as DNA: TGCGCCAGCAGGCCAGATTCCGGGCGCCCCTATGGCTACACCTTC. Translating it yields CASRPDSGRPYGYTF.

The chain carries TRBV30 and TRBJ2-3; no definite D call. Trimming removed 2 bases from V and 0 bases from J, with 9 bases in between. This CDR3 spans 14 amino acids. Germline values: CDR1 GTSNPN, CDR2 SVGIG (reference sequence). CDR3 DNA sequence: TGTGCCTGGAGTAGGGTACGTAGCACAGATACGCAGTATTTT. Encoded protein: CAWSRVRSTDTQYF. The full variable domain, with the rest looked up from reference TRBV30 and TRBJ2-3, is SQTIHQWPATLVQPVGSPLSLECTVEGTSNPNLYWYRQAAGRGLQLLFYSVGIGQISSEVPQNLSASRPQDRQFILSSKKLLLSDSGFYLCAWSRVRSTDTQYFGPGTRLTVL.

In its sample, this clone was seen a few times. The gene calls are TRBV5-8 and TRBJ1-1, with unresolved D. The germline V gene encodes CDR1 SGHTS and CDR2 YDEGEE. CDR3 length: 16 residues. Trimming removed 4 bases at V and 6 bases at J, with 22 bases between. CDR3 bases: TGTGCCAGCAGCCTGGGGATCTCACTTACCCGACCTGAAGCTTTCTTT. The encoded protein is CASSLGISLTRPEAFF.

The chain joins TRBV29-1 to TRBJ2-5, with a tentative D call TRBD1 (5 bases). V lost 2 bases and J 5 bases, leaving 9 bases between the germline ends. Germline V gene sequence: CDR1 SQVTM, CDR2 ANQGSEA. This CDR3 region has 12 residues. Written as DNA, the CDR3 is TGCAGCGTTGAATGGGGCCCCGAGACCCAGTACTTC. Its translation is CSVEWGPETQYF.

This chain connects TRBV6-1 to TRBJ1-5; D is possibly TRBD1 (5 bases). The CDR3 runs 17 residues. In germline, CDR1 is MNHNS, CDR2 SASEGT. Trimming left V 4 bases short and J 3 bases short, with 19 bases between. DNA for the CDR3: TGTGCCAGCAGTGGGCGTCGGGACGACCGATACAATCAGCCCCAGCATTTT. Translating it yields CASSGRRDDRYNQPQHF.

This clone was seen only a few times. J is TRBJ2-2 and V is TRBV9; unclear D gene. Germline loops: CDR1 SGDLS, CDR2 YYNGEE. The V and J ends lost 4 bases and 4 bases respectively, with 8 bases between them. This CDR3 comprises 13 residues. The CDR3 DNA sequence: TGTGCCAGCAGCTCGACCGGCACCGGGGAGCTGTTTTTT. Translation: CASSSTGTGELFF. Together with reference TRBV9 and TRBJ2-2, the CDR3 gives the full variable domain: DSGVTQTPKHLITATGQRVTLRCSPRSGDLSVYWYQQSLDQGLQFLIQYYNGEERAKGNILERFSAQQFPDLHSELNLSSLELGDSALYFCASSSTGTGELFFGEGSRLTVL.

This clone was picked up a small number of times. The chain links TRBV19 to TRBJ1-2; D not certain. The CDR3 consists of 12 residues. V was shortened by 6 bases and J by 7 bases, with 12 bases between the two germline ends. Germline V CDR1 and CDR2: LNHDA, SQIVND (reference sequence). The CDR3 loop reads CASSPNWRGYTF. The CDR3 DNA follows: TGTGCCAGTAGCCCCAACTGGCGTGGCTACACCTTC.

The chain links TRBV19 to TRBJ2-3; D possibly corresponds to TRBD1 (5 bases). V lost 5 bases to trimming and J lost 6 bases, with 15 bases between them. CDR1 is LNHDA and CDR2 is SQIVND in the germline V gene (reference sequence). CDR3 length: 14 residues. The CDR3 loop is CASSLRTPRDTQYF. In nucleotides, the CDR3 is TGTGCCAGTAGTTTACGGACACCCCGGGATACGCAGTATTTT.

This clone has a handful of counts. This chain uses TRBV9 with TRBJ2-3; D not certain. The V end was cut by 4 bases, the J end by 4 bases, with 10 bases between. The length of the CDR3 is 13 residues. Germline loops: CDR1 SGDLS, CDR2 YYNGEE. The CDR3 region has the DNA TGTGCCAGCAGCCCAGAGGTGGCAGATACGCAGTATTTT. It codes for CASSPEVADTQYF.